The clone carrying this T cell receptor beta chain was detected once. This entry is derived from a study of PD-L1 blockade in urothelial cancer. Here immunoSEQ multiplex PCR was the method, and the copy in TCRdb shows in-frame clones only, minus some. The sample holds about 52,000 clones; around 77% are singletons and the top ten take 3.5% to 4.5%. After removal of 4 bases from V and 2 bases from J, the junction contained 13 bases not matched to a gene. From germline, CDR1 is SGHNT and CDR2 YYREEE (reference sequence). There are 17 residues in the CDR3. This TCR was recovered from a man aged 65-85 years with urothelial cancer. The V call is TRBV5-4, the J call TRBJ1-1, with 8 positions matching TRBD1. The sequenced sample was PBMCs, obtained around atezolizumab (anti-PD-L1) treatment. For the CDR3, the DNA is TGTGCCAGCAGCCTGATGGCAGGGGGCCGGAGAAACACTGAAGCTTTCTTT. Its translation: CASSLMAGGRRNTEAFF.